This T cell receptor (beta chain) came from a study of blood T cell repertoires in COVID-19. The wider study: T cells, B-cell-depleted T cells, or PBMCs provided the cDNA or gDNA that served as material.

Profiling relied on immunoSEQ multiplex PCR, and the TCRdb table lists in-frame clones only, not all of them. The repertoire includes over 100,000 clones, under 90% of them detected once, and approximately 7% sits in the top ten. The CDR3 sequence is 13 residues long. V was trimmed by 5 bases and J by 0 bases, leaving 7 bases between them. Germline values: CDR1 ENHRY, CDR2 SYGVKD. V usage is TRBV10-3 and J usage is TRBJ1-1; perhaps TRBD1 as D (6 bases). This TCR derives from a woman aged 45-65 years with acute or convalescent COVID-19. The specimen sequenced was peripheral blood. CDR3 sequence (DNA): TGTGCCATCAGTACAGGGATGAACACTGAAGCTTTCTTT. This codes for CAISTGMNTEAFF.